The 25 T cell receptor beta chains below all came from one sample that was sequenced in a study of long-term antiretroviral therapy in people with HIV (dated by TCRdb to between 2021 and 2022). Sequencing of the TRB variable region was done with the immunoSEQ hsTCRB v3.0 assay at survey level resolution. TCRdb took over this immuneACCESS table, retaining in-frame rearrangements with V and J assigned. Such tables are incomplete; in checked studies, under half of the missing clones stem from an unresolved V gene, and the remainder is unexplained. This sample lists around 16,000 clones; 78% were detected once. The top ten clonotypes cover 13% of the sample. Sample: unsorted PBMCs, taken more than 3.1 years after starting antiretroviral therapy. The receptors stem from a woman aged 40 to 50 with HIV.

This chain uses TRBV5-5 with TRBJ2-7, with D possibly matching TRBD1 (6 bases). The germline gives CDR1 SGHKS, CDR2 YYEKEE (reference sequence). The CDR3 contains 15 residues. V was clipped by 2 bases and J by 3 bases, with 15 bases between them. This CDR3 is CASSFGGQLVYEQYF. The DNA of the CDR3 is TGTGCCAGCAGCTTTGGAGGACAGCTGGTCTACGAGCAGTACTTC.

This sequence joins TRBV2 and TRBJ1-1, with D unclear. CDR3 size: 15 residues. V was cut by 8 bases and J by 0 bases, with 16 bases left in between. The V gene's germline CDR1 is SNHLY and CDR2 FYNNEI. The CDR3 sequence is CASVLISTVNTEAFF. The CDR3 DNA follows: TGTGCCAGCGTCCTTATCAGTACCGTGAACACTGAAGCTTTCTTT.

The rearrangement links TRBV27 to TRBJ1-1, with D unclear. The CDR3 runs to 13 residues. The germline CDR1 and CDR2 sequences are MNHEY and SMNVEV (reference sequence). Trimming took 5 bases from V and 3 from J, leaving 10 bases between them. CDR3 nucleotide sequence: TGTGCCAGCAGTCCCCGGTTAGACACTGAAGCTTTCTTT. The encoded protein is CASSPRLDTEAFF.

This clone has just a few counts. The genes are TRBV30 and TRBJ1-1; D is unclear. This CDR3 is built from 14 residues. V gave up 2 bases and J gave up 0 bases, with 10 bases separating them. Germline lookup yields CDR1 GTSNPN and CDR2 SVGIG (reference sequence). Written as DNA, the CDR3 is TGTGCCTGGAGTCCGGACTTTCTGAACACTGAAGCTTTCTTT. Its protein product is CAWSPDFLNTEAFF.

V usage is TRBV30 and J usage is TRBJ1-2; D gene unclear. Germline V CDR1 and CDR2: GTSNPN, SVGIG (reference sequence). CDR3 length: 14 residues. Trimming removed 0 bases at V and 6 bases at J, with 14 bases between. CDR3 amino acids: CAWSVRTSGNGYTF. DNA for the CDR3: TGTGCCTGGAGTGTAAGGACCAGCGGTAATGGCTACACCTTC.

The CDR3 DNA is TGCGCCAGCAGCTTGGAAGGGCGGACAGGGGTAGGAGGAAACACCATATATTTT. Protein sequence: CASSLEGRTGVGGNTIYF. The rearrangement uses TRBV5-1 and TRBJ1-3; 9 nucleotides agree with TRBD1. Unmatched junction bases numbered 11, after V lost 0 bases and J lost 4 bases. Germline V gene lookup returns CDR1 SGHRS and CDR2 YFSETQ. CDR3 size: 18 residues.

The V and J genes are TRBV6-5 and TRBJ1-5, with 7 bases lining up with TRBD1. This CDR3 spans 15 amino acids. The germline CDR1 and CDR2 sequences are MNHEY and SVGAGI. The V segment lost 4 bases and the J segment 2 bases; nucleotides outside the gene matches: 5. The DNA of the CDR3 is TGTGCCAGCAGTTTGGAGGGGGCAGGCAATCAGCCCCAGCATTTT. Its translation: CASSLEGAGNQPQHF.

This clone was seen more than once but under ten times. The chain joins TRBV7-9 to TRBJ2-2; a possible D gene is TRBD1 (5 bases). The CDR3 loop spans 12 amino acids. CDR1 and CDR2 (germline): SEHNR, FQNEAQ (reference sequence). Trimming took 5 bases from V and 6 from J, leaving 7 bases between them. The DNA of the CDR3 is TGTGCCAGCAGCCAAGGGGCCGGGGAGCTGTTTTTT. Translating it yields CASSQGAGELFF.

Only one count was recorded for this clone. The V call is TRBV9, the J call TRBJ2-3; 8 nucleotides match TRBD2. CDR3 length equals 16 residues. V was clipped by 1 base and J by 3 bases; unmatched bases: 7. The germline CDR1 and CDR2 sequences are SGDLS and YYNGEE. CDR3 nucleotides: TGTGCCAGCAGCGTAAAGGCGGGGGGCGGTACAGATACGCAGTATTTT. Translation: CASSVKAGGGTDTQYF.

The chain is built from TRBV7-9 and TRBJ1-4; TRBD1 aligns across 7 bases. V was pared by 6 bases and J by 4 bases, with 8 bases of the junction left unmatched. CDR3 size: 15 residues. CDR1 and CDR2 from the germline V gene are SEHNR and FQNEAQ (reference sequence). The CDR3 DNA sequence: TGTGCCAGCAGGCGGTCGGGACAGAGTAATGAAAAACTGTTTTTT. This codes for CASRRSGQSNEKLFF.

The chain has TRBV2 and TRBJ2-3, with D perhaps given as TRBD1 or TRBD2 (5 bases each). The germline V gene has CDR1 SNHLY and CDR2 FYNNEI. CDR3 length equals 16 residues. Trimming removed 4 bases at V and 0 bases at J, with 14 bases between. DNA for the CDR3: TGTGCCAGCAGTGCCAGGGACGGCCTTAGCACAGATACGCAGTATTTT. It translates to CASSARDGLSTDTQYF.

The chain uses TRBV25-1 and TRBJ1-4; a possible D gene is TRBD1 (5 bases). The germline V and J ends were trimmed by 3 bases and 11 bases, with 19 bases remaining between them. In germline, CDR1 is MGHDK, CDR2 SYGVNS. This CDR3 is built from 15 residues. The CDR3 loop reads CASSEGRMGRGKLFF. In DNA form, the CDR3 reads TGTGCCAGCAGTGAGGGGCGAATGGGTCGAGGTAAACTGTTTTTT.

V and J are TRBV27 and TRBJ2-3; TRBD2 aligns across 7 bases. J was trimmed by 0 bases and V by 5 bases; bases with no gene match: 5. The CDR3 is 15 amino acids. The germline CDR1 and CDR2 sequences are MNHEY and SMNVEV (reference sequence). This CDR3 reads CASSTFSGSTDTQYF. Here the CDR3 DNA reads TGTGCCAGCAGTACGTTTAGCGGGAGCACAGATACGCAGTATTTT.

The chain has TRBV7-2 and TRBJ2-3, with 15 positions matching TRBD2. The CDR3 totals 19 residues. J lost 2 bases, V lost 6 bases, and 12 bases had no gene match. Germline CDR1 SGHTA, CDR2 FQGNSA. The CDR3 here is CASSLAGLAGGRVTDTQYF. The CDR3 nucleotides are TGTGCCAGCAGTCTAGCTGGACTAGCGGGGGGGCGGGTCACAGATACGCAGTATTTT.

This rearrangement joins TRBV23-1 to TRBJ1-2; D gene uncertain. TRBV23-1 is known as an ORF, though its function is uncertain. V gave up 2 bases and J gave up 8 bases, with 12 bases separating them. The CDR3 loop spans 13 amino acids. This CDR3 reads CASSQAARGGYTF. The CDR3 nucleotides read TGCGCCAGCAGTCAAGCGGCCCGTGGGGGCTACACCTTC.

This clone showed up just once. The chain combines TRBV5-1 with TRBJ1-3; weak D call: TRBD1 (6 bases). The V end lost 6 bases, the J end lost 4 bases, and 14 bases lay between the germline ends. This CDR3 contains 14 residues. Germline assignment: CDR1 SGHRS and CDR2 YFSETQ. CDR3 region: CASKQGAPGNTIYF. The CDR3 nucleotides read TGCGCCAGCAAACAGGGTGCTCCCGGAAACACCATATATTTT.

V is TRBV11-2 and J is TRBJ1-2; 11 positions agree with TRBD1. CDR1 is SGHAT, CDR2 FQNNGV, per germline. The CDR3 sequence is 17 residues long. With 5 bases clipped from V and 5 bases from J, the junction kept 13 bases outside the gene matches. The CDR3 DNA reads TGTGCCAGCAGCGTATCCGGGACAGGGGGAGATCTATATGGCTACACCTTC. Protein product: CASSVSGTGGDLYGYTF.

This clone has a single count. The V gene is TRBV4-1, the J gene TRBJ2-3; tentatively, D is TRBD2 (5 bases). V lost 0 bases and J lost 1, with 14 bases in between. CDR1 is MGHRA, CDR2 YSYEKL, per germline. The CDR3 sequence is 17 residues long. The CDR3 DNA is TGCGCCAGCAGCCAAGATCTGAGCGGCGTAGGCACAGATACGCAGTATTTT. This sequence encodes CASSQDLSGVGTDTQYF.

The J gene is TRBJ2-1, the V gene TRBV6-6; 9 positions agree with TRBD1. Trimming removed 6 bases from V and 1 base from J; junction bases left unmatched: 4. The CDR3 runs to 15 residues. Germline loops: CDR1 MNHNY, CDR2 SVGAGI (reference sequence). CDR3 loop: CASREQGASYNEQFF. CDR3 bases: TGTGCCAGCAGAGAACAGGGGGCGTCCTACAATGAGCAGTTCTTC.

The rearrangement links TRBV7-9 to TRBJ2-7; a possible D gene is TRBD1 (5 bases). CDR1 SEHNR and CDR2 FQNEAQ come from the germline V gene (reference sequence). The CDR3 is 16 residues long. Trimming removed 5 bases at V and 3 bases at J, with 20 bases between. CDR3 DNA sequence: TGTGCCAGCAGCCCCCTCCGGACAACCGTTTTCTACGAGCAGTACTTC. Translating gives CASSPLRTTVFYEQYF.

The V call is TRBV10-3, the J call TRBJ1-6, with a weak D call TRBD1 (6 bases). The CDR3 contains 16 residues. V shed 4 bases and J shed 6 bases, with 16 bases lying between them. The germline gives CDR1 ENHRY, CDR2 SYGVKD. This chain's CDR3 is CAISGTAVWGNSPLHF. CDR3 bases: TGTGCCATCAGTGGGACAGCGGTTTGGGGTAATTCACCCCTCCACTTT.

The V call is TRBV10-3, the J call TRBJ2-1; TRBD2 might be the D (7 bases). CDR3 length equals 17 residues. CDR1 ENHRY and CDR2 SYGVKD come from the germline V gene. Between the trimmed V and J ends, which lost 0 bases and 4 bases, there was a span of 16 bases. CDR3 in DNA: TGTGCCATCAGTGAGTCCGAACGGGGGGCCGTGTACAATGAGCAGTTCTTC. Protein: CAISESERGAVYNEQFF.

The chain links TRBV7-9 to TRBJ2-7; no clear D gene. CDR1 and CDR2 from the germline V gene are SEHNR and FQNEAQ (reference sequence). The CDR3 runs 14 residues. V shed 4 bases and J shed 7 bases, with 17 bases lying between them. The CDR3 region is CASSYSYGSGEQYF. DNA for the CDR3: TGTGCCAGCAGCTACTCGTATGGTTCCGGGGAGCAGTACTTC.

V and J are TRBV30 and TRBJ1-1; no firm D call. V was shortened by 2 bases and J by 2 bases, with 9 bases between the two germline ends. Per the germline V gene, CDR1 is GTSNPN and CDR2 is SVGIG (reference sequence). The CDR3 covers 13 residues. The CDR3 here is CAWSRASNTEAFF. DNA of the CDR3: TGTGCCTGGAGTAGGGCCTCTAACACTGAAGCTTTCTTT.

This chain links TRBV30 with TRBJ2-7; the D gene is possibly TRBD1 (5 bases). The germline gives CDR1 GTSNPN, CDR2 SVGIG (reference sequence). This CDR3 has 13 amino acids. Trimming removed 3 bases at V and 2 bases at J, with 11 bases between. In DNA form, the CDR3 reads TGTGCCTGGAGCCGAGACAGTCCCTACGAGCAGTACTTC. Its protein is CAWSRDSPYEQYF.